The entry below describes one TCR beta chain. Other nucleotide sequences from this sample produce the same CDR3. The data are from a study of blood T cell repertoires in COVID-19. Study in general: The United States, Italy and Spain provided the acute and convalescent COVID-19 samples. PBMCs, B-cell-depleted T cells, or T cells provided the cDNA or gDNA that made up the material.

There are 15 residues in the CDR3. V shed 3 bases, J shed 0 bases, and the junction held 1 base outside the gene matches. Germline CDR1 reads SGDLS; CDR2 reads YYNGEE. Sequencing was performed with immunoSEQ multiplex PCR; in TCRdb, only in-frame clones are kept and a portion is missing. This table holds approximately 270,000 clones, around 85% found once. The clonotype comes from an older man with acute or convalescent COVID-19. The chain has TRBV9 and TRBJ2-7; TRBD1 matches 12 bases. Sample: peripheral blood. CDR3 in DNA: TGTGCCAGCAGCGCGGGACAGGGGGCCTCCTACGAGCAGTACTTC. As protein: CASSAGQGASYEQYF.